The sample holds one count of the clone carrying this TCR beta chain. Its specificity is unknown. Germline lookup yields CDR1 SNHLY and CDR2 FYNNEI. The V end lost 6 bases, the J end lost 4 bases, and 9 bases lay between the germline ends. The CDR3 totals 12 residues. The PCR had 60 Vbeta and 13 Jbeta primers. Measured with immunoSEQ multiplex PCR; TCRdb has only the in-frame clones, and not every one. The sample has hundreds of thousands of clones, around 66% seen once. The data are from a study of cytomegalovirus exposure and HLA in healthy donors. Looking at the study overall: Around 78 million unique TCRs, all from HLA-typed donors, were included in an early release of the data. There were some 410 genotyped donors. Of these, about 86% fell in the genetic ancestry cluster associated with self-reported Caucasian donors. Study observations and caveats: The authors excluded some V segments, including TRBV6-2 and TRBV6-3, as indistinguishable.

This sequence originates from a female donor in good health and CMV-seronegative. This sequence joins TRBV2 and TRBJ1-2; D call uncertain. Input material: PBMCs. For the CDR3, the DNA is TGTGCCAGCAGGGAGCAGATCTATGGCTACACCTTC. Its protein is CASREQIYGYTF.